This TCR beta chain comes out of a study of blood T cell repertoires in COVID-19. Study information: The origin of the acute and convalescent COVID-19 samples was the United States, Italy and Spain.

Source study methods: Reference gene primers were amplified, and this amplification served to estimate nucleated cell counts. The data were produced by immunoSEQ multiplex PCR, yet TCRdb's version contains in-frame clones alone and is incomplete. The DNA gave D and trimming, while V, J and clone size come from that table. The sample lists around 300,000 clones; 88% were seen once. There are 18 residues in the CDR3. V was trimmed by 4 bases and J by 5 bases, leaving 21 bases between them. The germline gives CDR1 MDHEN, CDR2 SYDVKM. Individuals drawn from under 30 US areas were roughly 18 to 100 years old.

This clonotype was sampled from a man aged 30 to 39 who had recovered from COVID-19. The sample was PBMCs or T cells enriched from blood (not recorded which). The rearrangement links TRBV28 to TRBJ1-6, with D perhaps TRBD1 (6 bases). The DNA of the CDR3 is TGTGCCAGCAGTTCTCCCCGGGGCAGGGGTAGTAATAATTCACCCCTCCACTTT. It codes for CASSSPRGRGSNNSPLHF.